The text below deals with one T cell receptor beta chain. Its cognate antigen is unknown. The CDR3 sequence is 12 residues long. With 5 bases removed from V and 7 bases from J, the gap between germline ends came to 11 bases. Germline loops: CDR1 MNHEY, CDR2 SVGAGI. Clones were sequenced by immunoSEQ multiplex PCR, and TCRdb holds only the in-frame ones, with some missing. The sample lists about 10,000 clones, roughly 91% seen once, with more than 12% in the top ten. The sample belongs to a study of T cell clonotyping in hematopoietic cell transplantation. Across the whole study: Recipients' pretransplant samples followed cytoreduction.

General study findings and limits: Higher Inverse Simpson Index values in graft donor and pretransplant recipient predicted broader posttransplant TCR diversity.

Time point specified: recipient sample about 28 days before transplant, after cytoreduction. Samples: about 28 days before transplant, then days 30, 100 and 180 after. V is TRBV6-5 and J is TRBJ1-2, with D unclear. This material consisted of peripheral blood mononuclear cells, taken before stem cell transplant. The source is a woman in her forties or fifties with chronic myeloid leukemia. Some clones in this sample may be carry-over from other donors' samples. This chain's CDR3 is CASSRGISGYTF. The DNA of the CDR3 is TGTGCCAGCAGTCGTGGAATCAGTGGCTACACCTTC.